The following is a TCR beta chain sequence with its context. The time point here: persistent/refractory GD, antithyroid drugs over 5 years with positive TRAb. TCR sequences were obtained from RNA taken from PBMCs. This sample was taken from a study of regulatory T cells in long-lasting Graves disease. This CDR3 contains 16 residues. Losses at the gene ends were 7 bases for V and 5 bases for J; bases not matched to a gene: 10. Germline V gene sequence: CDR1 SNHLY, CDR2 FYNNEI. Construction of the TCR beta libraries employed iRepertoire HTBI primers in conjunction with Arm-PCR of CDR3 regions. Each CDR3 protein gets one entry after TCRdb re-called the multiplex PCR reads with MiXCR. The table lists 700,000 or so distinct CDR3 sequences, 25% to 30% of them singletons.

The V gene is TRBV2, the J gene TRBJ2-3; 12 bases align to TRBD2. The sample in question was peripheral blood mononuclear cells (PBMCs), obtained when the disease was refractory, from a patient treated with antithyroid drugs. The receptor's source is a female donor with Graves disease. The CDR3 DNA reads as TGTGCCAGCAACCTCCTAGCGGGAGGGCCGGGAGATACGCAGTATTTT. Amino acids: CASNLLAGGPGDTQYF.